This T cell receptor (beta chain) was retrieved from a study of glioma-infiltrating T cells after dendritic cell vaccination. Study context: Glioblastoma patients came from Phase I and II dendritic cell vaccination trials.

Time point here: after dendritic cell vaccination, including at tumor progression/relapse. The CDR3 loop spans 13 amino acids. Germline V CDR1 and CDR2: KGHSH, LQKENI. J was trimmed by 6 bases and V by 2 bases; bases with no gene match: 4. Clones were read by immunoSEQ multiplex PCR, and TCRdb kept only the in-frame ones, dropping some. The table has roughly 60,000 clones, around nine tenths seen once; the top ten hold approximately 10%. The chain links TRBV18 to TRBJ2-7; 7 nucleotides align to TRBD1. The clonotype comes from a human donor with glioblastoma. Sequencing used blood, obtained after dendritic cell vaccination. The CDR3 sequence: CASSPGSGGEQYF. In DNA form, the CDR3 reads TGTGCCAGCTCACCAGGTTCAGGGGGCGAGCAGTACTTC.